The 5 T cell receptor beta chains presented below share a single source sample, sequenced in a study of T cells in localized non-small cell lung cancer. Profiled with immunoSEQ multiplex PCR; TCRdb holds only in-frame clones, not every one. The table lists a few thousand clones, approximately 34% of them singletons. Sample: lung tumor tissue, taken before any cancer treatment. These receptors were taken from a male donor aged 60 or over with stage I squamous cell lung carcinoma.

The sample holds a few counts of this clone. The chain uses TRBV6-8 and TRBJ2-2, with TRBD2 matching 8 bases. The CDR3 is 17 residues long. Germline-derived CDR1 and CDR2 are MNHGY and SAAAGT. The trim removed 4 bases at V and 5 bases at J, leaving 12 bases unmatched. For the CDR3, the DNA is TGTGCCAGCAGTTGGGACTGGCCAGCGGGAGAGACCGGGGAGCTGTTTTTT. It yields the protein CASSWDWPAGETGELFF.

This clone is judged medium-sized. In nucleotides, the CDR3 is TGTGCCAGCAGCGATCGACAGGGGCCGTCCTACGAGCAGTACTTC. The encoded protein is CASSDRQGPSYEQYF. The J gene is TRBJ2-7, the V gene TRBV11-3; 8 nucleotides agree with TRBD1. The germline CDR1 and CDR2 sequences are SGHNT and YENEEA. CDR3 size: 15 residues. The ends lost 5 bases at V and 1 base at J; junction bases unmatched: 7.

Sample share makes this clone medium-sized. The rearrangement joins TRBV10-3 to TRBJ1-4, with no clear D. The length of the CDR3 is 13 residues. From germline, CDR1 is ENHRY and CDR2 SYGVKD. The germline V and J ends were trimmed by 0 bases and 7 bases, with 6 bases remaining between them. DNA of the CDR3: TGTGCCATCAGTGAGTCGAAGGGTGAAAAACTGTTTTTT. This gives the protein CAISESKGEKLFF.

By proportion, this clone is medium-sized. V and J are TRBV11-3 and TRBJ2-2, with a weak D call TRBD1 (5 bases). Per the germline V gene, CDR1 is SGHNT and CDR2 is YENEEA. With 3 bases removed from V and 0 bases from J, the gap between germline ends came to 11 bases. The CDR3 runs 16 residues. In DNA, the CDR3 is TGTGCCAGCAGCTTGGGGCCACCGACGAACACCGGGGAGCTGTTTTTT. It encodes CASSLGPPTNTGELFF.

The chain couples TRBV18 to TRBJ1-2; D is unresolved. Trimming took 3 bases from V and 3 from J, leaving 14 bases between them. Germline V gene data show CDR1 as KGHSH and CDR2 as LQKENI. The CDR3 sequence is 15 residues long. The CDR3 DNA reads TGTGCCAGCTCACCGGGGAGGCTACTATACTATGGCTACACCTTC. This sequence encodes CASSPGRLLYYGYTF. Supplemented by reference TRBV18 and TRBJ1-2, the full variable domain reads NAGVMQNPRHLVRRRGQEARLRCSPMKGHSHVYWYRQLPEEGLKFMVYLQKENIIDESGMPKERFSAEFPKEGPSILRIQQVVRGDSAAYFCASSPGRLLYYGYTFGSGTRLTVV.